These 10 T cell receptor beta chains were all obtained from the same sample, sequenced in a study of cytomegalovirus exposure and HLA in healthy donors (dated by TCRdb to 2015 to 2018). The receptor library was made with the immunoSEQ multiplex PCR assay. For the multiplex PCR, a mixture combining 60 forward primers for TCR Vbeta segments and 13 reverse primers for TCR Jbeta segments was used. TCRdb re-hosts the immuneACCESS table, in-frame sequences only. Its copies lack some clones; in the studies checked, an unresolved V gene accounts for under half of them, and the cause for the rest is not known. In this sample the table shows around 160,000 clones, 70% to 80% of which occur a single time. The ten most abundant clones make up about 13% of the sample. The specimen sequenced was PBMCs. These receptors were collected from a man aged 40-55 years in good health and CMV-seropositive.

This rearrangement joins TRBV5-1 to TRBJ2-1; 10 nucleotides line up with TRBD1. After removal of 4 bases from V and 3 bases from J, the junction contained 4 bases not matched to a gene. This CDR3 is built from 15 residues. Per germline, CDR1 SGHRS and CDR2 YFSETQ. CDR3 sequence reads: CASSPDRGNYNEQFF. CDR3 coding DNA: TGCGCCAGCAGCCCGGACAGGGGGAACTACAATGAGCAGTTCTTC.

The V gene is TRBV7-9, the J gene TRBJ1-2; 7 bases are shared with TRBD1. CDR3 length equals 14 residues. The germline CDR1 and CDR2 sequences are SEHNR and FQNEAQ (reference sequence). With 4 bases clipped from V and 4 bases from J, the junction kept 6 bases outside the gene matches. The CDR3 DNA reads as TGTGCCAGCAGCTCACATGGGGACAGCTATGGCTACACCTTC. It codes for CASSSHGDSYGYTF.

This rearrangement joins TRBV6-1 to TRBJ2-3; 7 bases map to TRBD1. The CDR3 runs 14 residues. Germline assignment: CDR1 MNHNS and CDR2 SASEGT. The J segment lost 6 bases and the V segment lost 7 bases, leaving 10 bases of the junction unmatched. Here the CDR3 reads CASTLEGAGDTQYF. The CDR3 DNA sequence: TGTGCCAGCACCCTTGAGGGGGCAGGGGATACGCAGTATTTT.

The rearrangement links TRBV4-1 to TRBJ1-6; no clear D. The CDR3 is 14 residues long. V lost 0 bases and J lost 10, with 10 bases in between. In germline, CDR1 is MGHRA, CDR2 YSYEKL. The CDR3 nucleotides read TGCGCCAGCAGCCAAGAAGAGTTACCGTCACCCCTCCACTTT. Its protein is CASSQEELPSPLHF.

The chain joins TRBV28 to TRBJ2-1; the match to TRBD2 covers 14 bases. The germline V gene has CDR1 MDHEN and CDR2 SYDVKM. Germline trimming cut 3 bases from V and 3 bases from J; bases unmatched to any gene: 10. This CDR3 has 19 amino acids. The CDR3 is CASSFRPGLAGENYNEQFF. CDR3 coding DNA: TGTGCCAGCAGTTTTCGGCCGGGACTAGCGGGAGAGAACTACAATGAGCAGTTCTTC.

The V and J genes are TRBV6-6 and TRBJ2-3; 10 bases map to TRBD1. V shed 0 bases and J 5 bases; nucleotides not matched to a gene: 5. CDR3 length: 16 residues. Germline CDR1 and CDR2: MNHNY and SVGAGI (reference sequence). The CDR3 loop reads CASSYSGTGVGDTQYF. The CDR3 DNA is TGTGCCAGCAGTTACTCCGGGACAGGGGTGGGAGATACGCAGTATTTT.

The V and J genes are TRBV5-5 and TRBJ2-2; TRBD1 might be the D (6 bases). CDR1 and CDR2 (germline): SGHKS, YYEKEE (reference sequence). The CDR3 length is 15 residues. The V end was cut by 4 bases, the J end by 4 bases, with 14 bases between. CDR3 region: CASSNTGTLTGELFF. The CDR3 DNA reads TGTGCCAGCAGCAATACCGGGACACTCACCGGGGAGCTGTTTTTT.

There are a few counts of this clone. The chain joins TRBV5-4 to TRBJ2-3, with 12 bases lining up with TRBD2. Germline loops: CDR1 SGHNT, CDR2 YYREEE (reference sequence). The length of the CDR3 is 15 residues. Losses at the gene ends were 4 bases for V and 4 bases for J; bases not matched to a gene: 4. This chain's CDR3 is CASSQLAGGADTQYF. The CDR3 DNA is TGTGCCAGCAGCCAACTAGCGGGAGGAGCAGATACGCAGTATTTT.

The J gene is TRBJ1-1, the V gene TRBV18; 8 bases are shared with TRBD1. Trimming at V came to 3 bases and at J to 1 base, leaving 4 bases not matched to a gene. The CDR3 consists of 15 residues. The germline gives CDR1 KGHSH, CDR2 LQKENI. This CDR3 reads CASSPQGAENTEAFF. Here the CDR3 DNA reads TGTGCCAGCTCACCGCAGGGGGCGGAGAACACTGAAGCTTTCTTT. The entire variable domain, with the rest obtained from reference TRBV18 and TRBJ1-1, is as follows: NAGVMQNPRHLVRRRGQEARLRCSPMKGHSHVYWYRQLPEEGLKFMVYLQKENIIDESGMPKERFSAEFPKEGPSILRIQQVVRGDSAAYFCASSPQGAENTEAFFGQGTRLTVV.

The rearrangement uses TRBV7-6 and TRBJ2-7, with D possibly matching TRBD1 (6 bases). The CDR3 runs to 13 residues. CDR1 SGHVS and CDR2 FNYEAQ come from the germline V gene. V shed 1 base and J shed 3 bases, with 7 bases lying between them. The CDR3 spells CASSLVGGYEQYF. The CDR3 bases are TGTGCCAGCAGCTTAGTAGGGGGCTACGAGCAGTACTTC. The full variable domain, its missing parts supplied by reference TRBV7-6 and TRBJ2-7, is GAGVSQSPRYKVTKRGQDVALRCDPISGHVSLYWYRQALGQGPEFLTYFNYEAQQDKSGLPNDRFSAERPEGSISTLTIQRTEQRDSAMYRCASSLVGGYEQYFGPGTRLTVT.